The sequence of this TCR beta chain was determined in a study of technical replicates of blood from a handful of donors. The V and J ends lost 4 bases and 0 bases respectively, with 10 bases between them. Germline V gene sequence: CDR1 LNHDA, CDR2 SQIVND (reference sequence). CDR3 length: 15 amino acids. The assay was immunoSEQ multiplex PCR, and TCRdb's table has in-frame clones only and misses some. The repertoire includes approximately 100,000 clones, approximately 96% of them detected once, and 0.2% to 0.25% sits in the top ten. The sample comprised T cells isolated from PBMCs. The TCR comes from a human donor in good health. The genes are TRBV19 and TRBJ1-5; D not certain. Written as DNA, the CDR3 is TGTGCCAGTAGTACCCCTTACACTAGCAATCAGCCCCAGCATTTT. It encodes CASSTPYTSNQPQHF.